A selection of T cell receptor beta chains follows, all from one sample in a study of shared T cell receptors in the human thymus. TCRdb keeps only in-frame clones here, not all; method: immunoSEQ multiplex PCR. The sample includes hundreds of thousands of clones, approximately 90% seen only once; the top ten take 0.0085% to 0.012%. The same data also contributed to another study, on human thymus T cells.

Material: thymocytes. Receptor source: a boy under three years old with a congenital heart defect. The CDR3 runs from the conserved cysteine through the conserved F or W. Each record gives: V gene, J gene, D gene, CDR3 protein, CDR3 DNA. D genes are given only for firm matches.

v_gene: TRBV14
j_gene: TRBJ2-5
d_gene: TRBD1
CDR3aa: CASSLSGTGNTQETQYF
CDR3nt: TGTGCCAGCAGCCTAAGCGGGACAGGGAATACCCAAGAGACCCAGTACTTC

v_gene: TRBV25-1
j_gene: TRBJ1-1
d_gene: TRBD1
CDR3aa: CASSGGGWNTEAFF
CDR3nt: TGTGCCAGCAGTGGAGGGGGCTGGAACACTGAAGCTTTCTTT

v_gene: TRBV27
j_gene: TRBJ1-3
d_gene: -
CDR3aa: CASSAGDSGNTIYF
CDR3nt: TGTGCCAGCAGTGCGGGGGACTCTGGAAACACCATATATTTT

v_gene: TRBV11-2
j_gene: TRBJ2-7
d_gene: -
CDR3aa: CASSPQVRELAYEQYF
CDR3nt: TGTGCCAGCAGCCCCCAGGTACGGGAGCTTGCCTACGAGCAGTACTTC

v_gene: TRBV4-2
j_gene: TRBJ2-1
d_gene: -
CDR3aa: CASSQKIPPPGPDYNEQFF
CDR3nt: TGTGCCAGCAGCCAGAAGATTCCCCCTCCGGGTCCCGACTACAATGAGCAGTTCTTC

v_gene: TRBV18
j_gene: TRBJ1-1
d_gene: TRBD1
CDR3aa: CASSPDRARRDTEAFF
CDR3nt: TGTGCCAGCTCACCTGACAGGGCACGTAGGGACACTGAAGCTTTCTTT

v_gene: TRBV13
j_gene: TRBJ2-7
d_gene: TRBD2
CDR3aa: CASSFGFITPSKREGEQYF
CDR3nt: TGTGCCAGCAGCTTTGGATTTATCACCCCCAGTAAGCGGGAGGGCGAGCAGTACTTC

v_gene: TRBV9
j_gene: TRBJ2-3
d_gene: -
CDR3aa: CASSVGSATDTQYF
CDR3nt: TGTGCCAGCAGCGTAGGAAGCGCCACAGATACGCAGTATTTT

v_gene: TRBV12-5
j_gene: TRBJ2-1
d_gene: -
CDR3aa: CASGPPWLEQIYNEQFF
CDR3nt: TGTGCTAGTGGTCCACCCTGGTTGGAGCAAATATACAATGAGCAGTTCTTC

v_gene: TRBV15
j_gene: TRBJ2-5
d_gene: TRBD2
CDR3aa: CATSSGLAGVGETQYF
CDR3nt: TGTGCCACCAGCAGCGGACTAGCGGGAGTCGGGGAGACCCAGTACTTC